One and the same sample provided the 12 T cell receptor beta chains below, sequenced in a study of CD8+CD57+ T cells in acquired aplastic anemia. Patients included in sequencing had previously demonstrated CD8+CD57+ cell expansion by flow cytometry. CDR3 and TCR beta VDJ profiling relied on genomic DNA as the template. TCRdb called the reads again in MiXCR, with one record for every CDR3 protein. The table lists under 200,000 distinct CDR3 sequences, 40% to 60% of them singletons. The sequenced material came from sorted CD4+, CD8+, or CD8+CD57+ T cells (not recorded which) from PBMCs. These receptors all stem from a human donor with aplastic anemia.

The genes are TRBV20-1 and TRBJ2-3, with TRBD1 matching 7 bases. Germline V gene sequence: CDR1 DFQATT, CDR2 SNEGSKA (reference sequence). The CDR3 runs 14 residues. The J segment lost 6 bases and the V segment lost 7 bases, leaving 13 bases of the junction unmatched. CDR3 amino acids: CSGRVTGKVDTQYF. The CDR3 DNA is TGCAGTGGTCGGGTGACAGGGAAGGTGGATACGCAGTATTTT.

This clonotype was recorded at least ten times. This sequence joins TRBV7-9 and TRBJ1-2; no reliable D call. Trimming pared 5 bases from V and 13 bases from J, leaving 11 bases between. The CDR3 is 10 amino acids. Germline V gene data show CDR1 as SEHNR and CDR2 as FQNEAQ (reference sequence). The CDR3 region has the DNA TGTGCCAGCAGCCGCGAAGGAGCCACCTTC. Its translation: CASSREGATF.

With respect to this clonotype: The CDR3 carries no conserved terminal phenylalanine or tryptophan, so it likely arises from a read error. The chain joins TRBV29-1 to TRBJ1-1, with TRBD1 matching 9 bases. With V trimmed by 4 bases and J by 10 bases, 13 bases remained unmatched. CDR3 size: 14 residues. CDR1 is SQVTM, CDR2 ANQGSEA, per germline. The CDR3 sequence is CSVVRDREQNVAFL. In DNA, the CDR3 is TGCAGCGTTGTGAGGGACAGGGAACAGAACGTAGCTTTCCTT.

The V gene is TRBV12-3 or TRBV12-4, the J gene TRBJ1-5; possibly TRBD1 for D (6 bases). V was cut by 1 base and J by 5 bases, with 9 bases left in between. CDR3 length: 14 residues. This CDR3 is CASSLEGGDQPQHF. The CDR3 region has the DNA TGTGCCAGCAGTTTAGAAGGGGGTGATCAGCCCCAGCATTTT.

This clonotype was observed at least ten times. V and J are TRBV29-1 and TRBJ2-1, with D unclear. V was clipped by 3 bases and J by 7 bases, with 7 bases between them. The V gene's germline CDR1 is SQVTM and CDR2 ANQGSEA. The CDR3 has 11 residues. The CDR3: CSVDYPNEQFF. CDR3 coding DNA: TGCAGCGTTGACTACCCGAATGAGCAGTTCTTC.

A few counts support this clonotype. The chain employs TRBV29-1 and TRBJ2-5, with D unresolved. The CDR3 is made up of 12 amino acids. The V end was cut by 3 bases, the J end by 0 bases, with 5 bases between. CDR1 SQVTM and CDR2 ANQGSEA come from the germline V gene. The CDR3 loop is CSVDRYQETQYF. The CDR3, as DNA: TGCAGCGTTGACAGGTACCAAGAGACCCAGTACTTC.

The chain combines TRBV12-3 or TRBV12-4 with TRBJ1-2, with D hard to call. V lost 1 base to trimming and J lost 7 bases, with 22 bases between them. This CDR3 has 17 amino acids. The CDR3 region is CASSLVYDARTVAGYTF. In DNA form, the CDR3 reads TGTGCCAGCAGTTTAGTGTATGACGCGAGGACGGTCGCTGGCTACACCTTC.

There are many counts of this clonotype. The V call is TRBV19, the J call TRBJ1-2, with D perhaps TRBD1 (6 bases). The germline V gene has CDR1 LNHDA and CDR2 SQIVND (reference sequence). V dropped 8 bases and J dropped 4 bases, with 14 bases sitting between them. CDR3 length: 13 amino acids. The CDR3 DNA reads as TGTGCCAGTCGCCCTCGGACAGTCTATGGCTACACCTTC. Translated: CASRPRTVYGYTF.

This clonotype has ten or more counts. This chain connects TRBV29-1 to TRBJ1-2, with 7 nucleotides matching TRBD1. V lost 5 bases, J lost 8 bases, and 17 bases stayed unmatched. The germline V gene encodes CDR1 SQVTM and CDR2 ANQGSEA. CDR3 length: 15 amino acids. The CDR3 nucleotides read TGCAGCGTTCCCTCCCACCGGGACAGATCGTGGGGCTACACCTTC. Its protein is CSVPSHRDRSWGYTF.

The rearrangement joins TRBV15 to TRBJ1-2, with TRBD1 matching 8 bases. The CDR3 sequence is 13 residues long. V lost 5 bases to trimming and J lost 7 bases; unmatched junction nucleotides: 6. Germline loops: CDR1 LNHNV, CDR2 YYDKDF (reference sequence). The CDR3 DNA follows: TGTGCCACCAGCGGCAGGGGGCTAAGTGGCTACACCTTC. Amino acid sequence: CATSGRGLSGYTF.

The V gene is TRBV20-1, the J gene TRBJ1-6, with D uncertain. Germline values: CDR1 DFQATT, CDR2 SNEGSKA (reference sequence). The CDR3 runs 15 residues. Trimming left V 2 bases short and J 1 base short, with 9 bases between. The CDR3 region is CSARPGESYNSPLHF. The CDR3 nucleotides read TGCAGTGCTAGACCCGGGGAATCCTATAATTCACCCCTCCACTTT.

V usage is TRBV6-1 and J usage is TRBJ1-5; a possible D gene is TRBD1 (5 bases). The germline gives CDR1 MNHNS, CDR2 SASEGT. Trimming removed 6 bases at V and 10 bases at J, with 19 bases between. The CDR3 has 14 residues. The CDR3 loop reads CASRDSHGGNPQHF. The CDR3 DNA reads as TGTGCCAGCAGAGACAGCCATGGAGGAAATCCCCAGCATTTT.